Included here is one T cell receptor beta chain sequence, with context. The sample is drawn from a study of blood T cell repertoires in COVID-19. Study as a whole: COVID-19 samples from acute and convalescent phases originated in the United States, Italy and Spain.

In the original analysis: Researchers report that nucleated cell counts were estimated from reference gene primer amplification. Assay used: immunoSEQ multiplex PCR; TCRdb lists only in-frame clones, some missing. Clone size and the V and J calls come from that table; the DNA yielded D and trimming. The profile shows about 280,000 clones, around 89% of them singletons. Germline V CDR1 and CDR2: MRHNA, SNTAGT. This CDR3 region has 13 residues. Trimming took off 5 bases at V and 1 base at J, with 8 bases between the two ends. The clonotype originates from a man aged 40-55 years with acute or convalescent COVID-19. The gene calls are TRBV6-4 and TRBJ1-1, with D maybe TRBD1 (6 bases). Input material: peripheral blood. The CDR3 DNA is TGTGCCAGCAGTACACAGGGGAACACTGAAGCTTTCTTT. Protein sequence: CASSTQGNTEAFF.